A selection of T cell receptor beta chains follows, all from one sample in a study of cytomegalovirus exposure and HLA in healthy donors. Sequencing used immunoSEQ multiplex PCR; TCRdb keeps in-frame clones, though not all of them. The sample lists roughly 80,000 clones; approximately 84% were seen once. Sequences were obtained from PBMCs. The source is a woman in her forties or fifties in good health and CMV-seronegative. Each CDR3 is given with its conserved first and last residue. The D gene is left open where the match is weak. The size field is filled for only some rows; it gives once, few, many or a size class.

J gene | V gene | D gene | clone size | CDR3 DNA | CDR3 protein
TRBJ2-5 | TRBV5-1 | NA | NA | TGCGCCAGCAGCTTGGACCCTGAGTCAGAGACCCAGTACTTC | CASSLDPESETQYF
TRBJ2-6 | TRBV19 | NA | NA | TGTGCCAGTAGTAGTTCCAGCTCTGGGGCCAACGTCCTGACTTTC | CASSSSSSGANVLTF
TRBJ2-3 | TRBV5-6 | TRBD2 | NA | TGTGCCAGCAGCGTACCGGGACTAGCTACAGATACGCAGTATTTT | CASSVPGLATDTQYF
TRBJ1-2 | TRBV5-1 | TRBD1 | NA | TGCGCCAGCAGCTTAACCAGGGGGCTAAATGGCTACACCTTC | CASSLTRGLNGYTF
TRBJ2-7 | TRBV2 | TRBD2 | NA | TGTGCCAGCAGTATCGATAGCGGGAGCTCCTACGAGCAGTACTTC | CASSIDSGSSYEQYF
TRBJ2-1 | TRBV19 | TRBD2 | once | TGTGCCAGTGGGAGACTAGCGGGGGGGCATAGCAATGAGCAGTTCTTC | CASGRLAGGHSNEQFF
TRBJ1-5 | TRBV7-9 | NA | NA | TGTGCCAGCAGCCTAGACAGGAACAATCAGCCCCAGCATTTT | CASSLDRNNQPQHF
TRBJ2-3 | TRBV29-1 | NA | NA | TGCAGCGTTGATTCTGCGGGGAGCACAGATACGCAGTATTTT | CSVDSAGSTDTQYF
TRBJ2-1 | TRBV5-4 | TRBD2 | NA | TGTGCCAGCAGTAGAGACTCGGGGGGGAAGCATGAGCAGTTCTTC | CASSRDSGGKHEQFF
TRBJ1-5 | TRBV15 | TRBD1 | NA | TGTGCCACCAGCAGAGAGCCCCTGACAGGGGGCCAGGGTAATCAGCCCCAGCATTTT | CATSREPLTGGQGNQPQHF
TRBJ1-1 | TRBV6-5 | TRBD1 | few | TGTGCCAGCAGTTTCCTACAGGGGGCGCGGGGCACTGAAGCTTTCTTT | CASSFLQGARGTEAFF
TRBJ2-5 | TRBV4-2 | TRBD1 | NA | TGTGCCAGCAGCCAAGAGGGGCCAGGACAGGGGGCCCCAGAGACCCAGTACTTC | CASSQEGPGQGAPETQYF
TRBJ1-2 | TRBV9 | TRBD1 | NA | TGTGCCAGCAGCGTATCTAAGGGACAGACCAACTATGGCTACACCTTC | CASSVSKGQTNYGYTF
TRBJ1-1 | TRBV6-5 | TRBD1 | NA | TGTGCCAGCAGTCGACAGGGCCTGAACACTGAAGCTTTCTTT | CASSRQGLNTEAFF
TRBJ1-4 | TRBV6-1 | TRBD1 | NA | TGTGCCAGCAGTGAAGGGACAGGGGTCGAAAAACTGTTTTTT | CASSEGTGVEKLFF
TRBJ1-2 | TRBV28 | NA | NA | TGTGCCAGCAGTTCCGTGCCAGGGCTTGATGGCTACACCTTC | CASSSVPGLDGYTF
TRBJ1-5 | TRBV28 | NA | few | TGTGCCAGCAGTTTAAGGCGGGTCCCCCCCCAGCATTTT | CASSLRRVPPQHF
TRBJ1-1 | TRBV16 | NA | few | TGTGCCAGCAGCCAATCGAACTCGGAGAGTGACGAGGCTTTCTTT | CASSQSNSESDEAFF
TRBJ2-1 | TRBV5-6 | NA | few | TGTGCCAGCAGCCGGGGGACTGCGGTTGAGCAGTTCTTC | CASSRGTAVEQFF
TRBJ2-5 | TRBV6-6 | NA | NA | TGTGCCAGCAGACAGGGTAGTTTGGAGACCCAGTACTTC | CASRQGSLETQYF
TRBJ2-7 | TRBV7-8 | TRBD2 | NA | TGTGCCAGCAGCTTAGACGGGACTAGCGGCGACGAGCAGTACTTC | CASSLDGTSGDEQYF
TRBJ1-2 | TRBV4-2 | NA | once | TGTGCCAGCAGTCAGGGGCCGGGAACCCTCTATGGCTACACCTTC | CASSQGPGTLYGYTF
TRBJ2-3 | TRBV7-2 | TRBD2 | NA | TGTGCCAGCAGCTTAGAGGCTAGCGGGAGCAGTTTTGACACAGATACGCAGTATTTT | CASSLEASGSSFDTDTQYF
TRBJ1-1 | TRBV19 | TRBD1 | NA | TGTGCCAGTAGCTCGAATACCGGGACAGCTGAAGCTTTCTTT | CASSSNTGTAEAFF
TRBJ1-1 | TRBV5-1 | TRBD1 | NA | TGCGCCAGCAGCCGGGACAGTATGAACACTGAAGCTTTCTTT | CASSRDSMNTEAFF
TRBJ2-1 | TRBV5-4 | TRBD2 | NA | TGTGCCAGCAGCTTCGGGACTAGCGAATGTGAGCAGTTCTTC | CASSFGTSECEQFF
TRBJ2-7 | TRBV7-2 | NA | NA | TGTGCCAGCAGCCAAGTGGGGGGAGGCGAGCAGTACTTC | CASSQVGGGEQYF
TRBJ2-3 | TRBV15 | NA | NA | TGTGCCACCAACGCGCGTAGGGGCCTCGATACGCAGTATTTT | CATNARRGLDTQYF
TRBJ2-7 | TRBV7-2 | TRBD1 | NA | TGTGCCAGCAGCTTAGCCGGGACAGACGCCTACGAGCAGTACTTC | CASSLAGTDAYEQYF
TRBJ2-3 | TRBV19 | NA | NA | TGTGCCAGTAGTATCCCCCATGACGGAGTTACGCAGTATTTT | CASSIPHDGVTQYF
TRBJ2-7 | TRBV7-9 | TRBD1 | few | TGTGCCAGCAGCCCCAGGGGGACCTACGAGCAGTACTTC | CASSPRGTYEQYF
TRBJ2-2 | TRBV6-5 | TRBD1 | NA | TGTGCCAGCAATTACGGGGACAGGACAACCGGGGAGCTGTTTTTT | CASNYGDRTTGELFF
TRBJ2-2 | TRBV7-2 | NA | NA | TGTGCCAGCAGCAGCCGGGACTTTCACACCGGGGAGCTGTTTTTT | CASSSRDFHTGELFF
TRBJ1-1 | TRBV12-5 | TRBD1 | NA | TGTGCTAGTGGTTTGGTAGTAACAGGGGGACGTTTCGAGGCTTTCTTT | CASGLVVTGGRFEAFF
TRBJ2-3 | TRBV7-2 | TRBD2 | NA | TGTGCCAGCAGCTTAAGAGGGGTAGCGGGGGGGGCAGATACGCAGTATTTT | CASSLRGVAGGADTQYF
TRBJ2-1 | TRBV29-1 | TRBD2 | NA | TGCAGCGTTGCGGGGGGTAGTAATGAGCAGTTCTTC | CSVAGGSNEQFF
TRBJ2-4 | TRBV18 | TRBD1 | NA | TGTGCCAGCTCACCACATCCGACGGGGGACAGGGGGAGTTTC | CASSPHPTGDRGSF
TRBJ1-2 | TRBV19 | NA | NA | TGTGCCAGTAGTCCCAAACCCCAGGGCGGTGGCTACACCTTC | CASSPKPQGGGYTF
TRBJ2-2 | TRBV28 | TRBD1 | once | TGTGCCAGCACCCCGGGACAGGGGGATCACGGGGAGCTGTTTTTT | CASTPGQGDHGELFF